This T cell receptor beta chain was sequenced for a study of PD-L1 blockade in urothelial cancer. In the study overall: Most patients, about 90% of the roughly 29, were males with bladder-origin cancer. Blood was evaluated 3 weeks (second dose) and 6 weeks after therapy began.

Germline CDR1 is SGHRS and CDR2 is YFSETQ. This CDR3 is built from 15 residues. Trimming removed 4 bases at V and 1 base at J, with 12 bases between. Each PCR received spiked synthetic TCR analog templates. TCRdb's table, derived via immunoSEQ multiplex PCR, lists solely in-frame clones and lacks some. The sample holds 35,000 to 45,000 clones, about four fifths seen once. This TCR came from a man aged 65 to 85 with urothelial cancer. This sample comprised PBMCs, obtained around atezolizumab (anti-PD-L1) treatment. The chain has TRBV5-1 and TRBJ1-5, with D possibly being TRBD1 (6 bases). The CDR3 nucleotides read TGCGCCAGCAGCCCTGGGGGGGCGAGCAATCAGCCCCAGCATTTT. Its translation is CASSPGGASNQPQHF.